These 15 T cell receptor beta chains were all obtained from the same sample, sequenced in a study of blood T cells in healthy people across ages (dated by TCRdb to between 2014 and 2017). Libraries were made using 5' RACE. Instrument used: Illumina HiSeq 2500. A second PCR of about 7 to 12 cycles was performed with a sample-barcoded 5' primer and a J-beta primer mix. TCRdb trimmed the raw reads at Q25, called clones with MiXCR and kept productive beta chains. Each CDR3 protein appears once, grouped with its most common genes and DNA. The sample includes 540,000 or so distinct CDR3 sequences, with about 24% observed a single time. 8.7% of the sample lies in the top ten. The sample also formed part of further work on T cells of mothers and their children.

Sequenced sample: blood. These receptor sequences come from a boy between 10 and 17 years old in good health.

The chain joins TRBV7-2 to TRBJ1-2; TRBD1 agrees at 8 bases. With 2 bases clipped from V and 4 bases from J, the junction kept 9 bases outside the gene matches. CDR3 length: 16 residues. Looked up from germline, CDR1 is SGHTA and CDR2 is FQGNSA. The CDR3: CASSLIPMDRVYGYTF. The CDR3 coding sequence is TGTGCCAGCAGCTTAATCCCGATGGACAGGGTCTATGGCTACACCTTC. Using reference TRBV7-2 and TRBJ1-2 for the parts outside the CDR3, the full variable domain is GAGVSQSPSNKVTEKGKDVELRCDPISGHTALYWYRQSLGQGLEFLIYFQGNSAPDKSGLPSDRFSAERTGGSVSTLTIQRTQQEDSAVYLCASSLIPMDRVYGYTFGSGTRLTVV.

Turning to this clonotype: Sequence at one end of the junction differs from germline and may be a read error. This chain uses TRBV13 with TRBJ2-7; TRBD1 agrees at 8 bases. The germline V gene has CDR1 PRHDT and CDR2 FYEKMQ (reference sequence). The length of the CDR3 is 12 residues. The CDR3 nucleotides are TGTGCCAGCAGCTCGGACAGGGCGGCCAAAGTCTTC. Protein: CASSSDRAAKVF.

The chain carries TRBV6-5 and TRBJ1-1; D perhaps matches TRBD1 (5 bases). The CDR3 has 12 amino acids. Germline-derived CDR1 and CDR2 are MNHEY and SVGAGI. The V end lost 5 bases, the J end lost 7 bases, and 11 bases lay between the germline ends. In nucleotides, the CDR3 is TGTGCCAGCAGTCCCGGACACCTTGAAGCTTTCTTT. Translation: CASSPGHLEAFF.

This clonotype was seen a few times. The chain joins TRBV7-2 to TRBJ2-3; no clear D. The length of the CDR3 is 15 residues. CDR1 and CDR2 (germline): SGHTA, FQGNSA. The V and J ends lost 4 bases and 4 bases respectively, with 15 bases between them. Here the CDR3 DNA reads TGTGCCAGCAGCTGGCGGTGGGATTTGTCAGATACGCAGTATTTT. Translated, it gives CASSWRWDLSDTQYF.

The chain combines TRBV28 with TRBJ1-6, with 8 bases fitting TRBD1. Germline CDR1 is MDHEN and CDR2 is SYDVKM. V lost 5 bases, J lost 10 bases, and 7 bases stayed unmatched. CDR3 length equals 14 residues. The DNA of the CDR3 is TGTGCCAGCAGTCCAGGACAGGGTTGGTCACCCCTCCACTTT. Protein: CASSPGQGWSPLHF.

Remarks on this clonotype: Sequence at one end of the junction differs from germline and may be a read error. The chain carries TRBV7-9 and TRBJ2-5; D possibly uses TRBD1 or TRBD2 (5 bases each). CDR3 length: 13 amino acids. Germline V gene sequence: CDR1 SEHNR, CDR2 FQNEAQ (reference sequence). The DNA of the CDR3 is TGTGCCAGCAGCCCCCGGTTGAGGGGTGAGCAGCTCTTC. Encoded protein: CASSPRLRGEQLF.

This clonotype was found a few times. CDR3 in DNA: TGCAGTGCTAGAGATCTGGGACTAGCTAGAGAGAAGTACGAGCAGTACTTC. Protein product: CSARDLGLAREKYEQYF. The chain has TRBV20-1 and TRBJ2-7, with TRBD2 matching 9 bases. Germline assignment: CDR1 DFQATT and CDR2 SNEGSKA (reference sequence). This CDR3 spans 17 amino acids. V shed 0 bases and J 4 bases; nucleotides not matched to a gene: 13.

The V gene is TRBV3-1, the J gene TRBJ1-6, with D perhaps TRBD1 (5 bases). In germline, CDR1 is LGHDT, CDR2 YNNKEL (reference sequence). This CDR3 is 14 amino acids long. V was clipped by 4 bases and J by 10 bases, with 14 bases between them. The CDR3 sequence is CASSRGGGGSPLHF. CDR3 DNA sequence: TGTGCCAGCAGCCGCGGGGGTGGAGGCTCACCCCTCCACTTT.

The gene calls are TRBV4-1 and TRBJ2-7; D is uncertain. The CDR3 loop spans 16 amino acids. V was shortened by 1 base and J by 5 bases, with 18 bases between the two germline ends. Looked up from germline, CDR1 is MGHRA and CDR2 is YSYEKL. In DNA, the CDR3 is TGCGCCAGCAGCCAAGGCTGGGCCCCGTATAGGGACGAGCAGTACTTC. This sequence encodes CASSQGWAPYRDEQYF.

V gene TRBV11-2 combines with J gene TRBJ1-4; D may be TRBD1 (6 bases). This CDR3 is built from 17 residues. CDR1 is SGHAT, CDR2 FQNNGV, per germline. Trimming cost V 3 bases and J 5 bases, with 19 bases left between them. The CDR3 coding sequence is TGTGCCAGCAGCTTGGGGACATACACAGGGTTGAATGAAAAACTGTTTTTT. Amino acids: CASSLGTYTGLNEKLFF.

The chain couples TRBV4-2 to TRBJ2-3; 7 positions agree with TRBD1. The CDR3 consists of 14 residues. The germline V gene has CDR1 LGHNA and CDR2 YNFKEQ. V shed 10 bases and J 4 bases; nucleotides not matched to a gene: 11. The CDR3 is CATRLGGSSDTQYF. The CDR3 region has the DNA TGTGCCACACGATTAGGGGGCTCCTCAGATACGCAGTATTTT.

The V call is TRBV10-2, the J call TRBJ2-4; TRBD1 agrees at 10 bases. CDR3 length equals 18 residues. Germline CDR1 and CDR2: WSHSY and SAAADI. Trimming at V came to 2 bases and at J to 0 bases, leaving 7 bases not matched to a gene. CDR3 region: CASSERDRGVLAKNIQYF. The DNA of the CDR3 is TGCGCCAGCAGTGAGCGGGACAGGGGCGTCCTAGCCAAAAACATTCAGTACTTC.

This clonotype occurred a few times. V and J are TRBV28 and TRBJ2-5; D ambiguous. This CDR3 contains 13 residues. Per germline, CDR1 MDHEN and CDR2 SYDVKM. With 3 bases removed from V and 5 bases from J, the gap between germline ends came to 10 bases. The CDR3 DNA sequence: TGTGCCAGCAGTTTGGTGGCAACGGAGACCCAGTACTTC. This translates into CASSLVATETQYF.

In nucleotides, the CDR3 is TGTGCCAGCAGCGTATCCGGGACAGGGGACGAGCAGTACTTC. As protein: CASSVSGTGDEQYF. This chain connects TRBV9 to TRBJ2-7, with 10 bases fitting TRBD1. This CDR3 is built from 14 residues. Germline trimming cut 1 base from V and 5 bases from J; bases unmatched to any gene: 3. Germline V gene data show CDR1 as SGDLS and CDR2 as YYNGEE.

CDR3 in DNA: TGTGCCAGCAGTTTTAGGGACCGCAATCAGCCCCAGCATTTT. This sequence encodes CASSFRDRNQPQHF. This chain links TRBV28 with TRBJ1-5; weak D call: TRBD1 (5 bases). CDR1 is MDHEN, CDR2 SYDVKM, per germline. This CDR3 has 14 amino acids. V lost 3 bases to trimming and J lost 2 bases, with 8 bases between them.